Following are 8 T cell receptor beta chains from one sample sequenced in a study of T cells after posttransplantation cyclophosphamide. The assay was immunoSEQ multiplex PCR, and TCRdb's table has in-frame clones only and misses some. This table holds around 30,000 clones, 70% to 90% found once. Sequenced material: PBMCs. The receptors come from a woman aged 40 to 50 with a blood cancer, CMV-positive, and with a related stem cell donor.

The rearrangement uses TRBV28 and TRBJ1-1; 11 bases agree with TRBD1. Trimming cost V 5 bases and J 5 bases; bases outside gene matches: 7. Looked up from germline, CDR1 is MDHEN and CDR2 is SYDVKM. CDR3 length equals 15 residues. The DNA for the CDR3 is TGTGCCAGCAGTCGGGGGGGGACAGGGGGGACTGAAGCTTTCTTT. Amino acids: CASSRGGTGGTEAFF.

As DNA, the CDR3 is TGTGCCAGCAGCATCCAGGGGGCCCGAACTGAAGCTTTCTTT. Encoded protein: CASSIQGARTEAFF. This rearrangement joins TRBV5-4 to TRBJ1-1; 8 positions match TRBD1. Germline-derived CDR1 and CDR2 are SGHNT and YYREEE (reference sequence). The CDR3 has 14 residues. The J segment lost 5 bases and the V segment lost 4 bases, leaving 7 bases of the junction unmatched. Full variable domain (outside the CDR3, taken from reference TRBV5-4 and TRBJ1-1): ETGVTQSPTHLIKTRGQQVTLRCSSQSGHNTVSWYQQALGQGPQFIFQYYREEENGRGNFPPRFSGLQFPNYSSELNVNALELDDSALYLCASSIQGARTEAFFGQGTRLTVV.

This clone was counted a few times. J is TRBJ2-7 and V is TRBV10-3; tentatively, D is TRBD1 (6 bases). CDR1 is ENHRY, CDR2 SYGVKD, per germline. The CDR3 has 16 amino acids. The V end was cut by 0 bases, the J end by 3 bases, with 15 bases between. CDR3 bases: TGTGCCATCAGTGAGTCGAAGTTGCAAGGGGGCTACGAGCAGTACTTC. Translating gives CAISESKLQGGYEQYF.

This sequence joins TRBV28 and TRBJ2-5, with TRBD1 identical over 7 bases. Trimming cost V 0 bases and J 3 bases; bases outside gene matches: 7. The CDR3 spans 16 residues. The V gene's germline CDR1 is MDHEN and CDR2 SYDVKM. The DNA of the CDR3 is TGTGCCAGCAGTTTATGGGATAAGACAGGGAAAGAGACCCAGTACTTC. Its protein product is CASSLWDKTGKETQYF. The full variable domain, rest sourced from reference TRBV28 and TRBJ2-5, is DVKVTQSSRYLVKRTGEKVFLECVQDMDHENMFWYRQDPGLGLRLIYFSYDVKMKEKGDIPEGYSVSREKKERFSLILESASTNQTSMYLCASSLWDKTGKETQYFGPGTRLLVL.

This chain joins TRBV7-8 and TRBJ2-7; 9 bases fit TRBD2. With V trimmed by 1 base and J by 4 bases, 2 bases remained unmatched. This CDR3 region has 14 residues. The germline gives CDR1 SGHVS, CDR2 FQNEAQ. The chain's CDR3 is CASSLGLAVYEQYF. CDR3 bases: TGTGCCAGCAGCTTAGGACTAGCGGTTTACGAGCAGTACTTC.

The chain links TRBV5-6 to TRBJ2-3; 9 bases align to TRBD2. Trimming removed 2 bases from V and 6 bases from J; junction bases left unmatched: 10. CDR1 and CDR2 from the germline V gene are SGHDT and YYEEEE. This CDR3 has 16 amino acids. The CDR3 bases are TGTGCCAGCAGCTTCCCCATTAGCGGGGGAGGGGATACGCAGTATTTT. Translated: CASSFPISGGGDTQYF.

The chain uses TRBV11-2 and TRBJ2-1; 11 nucleotides match TRBD2. The V gene's germline CDR1 is SGHAT and CDR2 FQNNGV. Trimming cost V 4 bases and J 10 bases; bases outside gene matches: 15. There are 17 residues in the CDR3. CDR3 sequence reads: CASSSLRVAGGPREQFF. DNA for the CDR3: TGTGCCAGCAGCTCCTTGAGGGTAGCGGGGGGGCCAAGAGAGCAGTTCTTC. The variable domain in full, completed from reference TRBV11-2 and TRBJ2-1, reads EAGVAQSPRYKIIEKRQSVAFWCNPISGHATLYWYQQILGQGPKLLIQFQNNGVVDDSQLPKDRFSAERLKGVDSTLKIQPAKLEDSAVYLCASSSLRVAGGPREQFFGPGTRLTVL.

This clone has just one count. The gene calls are TRBV5-1 and TRBJ2-1, with 9 positions matching TRBD2. V lost 4 bases to trimming and J lost 1 base; unmatched junction nucleotides: 15. CDR1 is SGHRS and CDR2 is YFSETQ in the germline V gene. CDR3 size: 19 residues. The CDR3 sequence: CASSAPVAGAQASYNEQFF. Here the CDR3 DNA reads TGCGCCAGCAGCGCCCCGGTAGCGGGGGCCCAGGCATCCTACAATGAGCAGTTCTTC.